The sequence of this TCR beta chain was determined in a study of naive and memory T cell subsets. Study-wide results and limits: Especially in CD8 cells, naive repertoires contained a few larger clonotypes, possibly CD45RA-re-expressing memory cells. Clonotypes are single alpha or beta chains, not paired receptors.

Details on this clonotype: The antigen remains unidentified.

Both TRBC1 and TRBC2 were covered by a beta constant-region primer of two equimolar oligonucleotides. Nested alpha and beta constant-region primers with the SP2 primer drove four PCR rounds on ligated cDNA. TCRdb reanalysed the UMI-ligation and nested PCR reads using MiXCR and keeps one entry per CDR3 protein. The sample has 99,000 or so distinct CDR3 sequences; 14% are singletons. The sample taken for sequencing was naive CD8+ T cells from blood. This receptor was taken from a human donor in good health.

In DNA, the CDR3 is TGTGCCAGCAGCCACTCGGCAGACTCTGGAAACACCATATATTTT. It yields the protein CASSHSADSGNTIYF. V and J are TRBV12-3 or TRBV12-4 and TRBJ1-3; D is unresolved. This CDR3 is 15 amino acids long. Trimming left V 6 bases short and J 0 bases short, with 12 bases between.